The clone carrying this T cell receptor (beta chain) was seen more than once but under ten times. Its antigen is not identified. This sample was included in a study of identical twins. Study-wide findings and caveats: Monozygotic twins shared more out-of-frame TCR alpha than recombination models predicted. High-abundance cord blood beta clonotypes had fewer insertions; memory repertoires showed none. Analyses of zero insertions could, in part, be confounded by invariant MAIT and iNKT cells.

V shed 9 bases and J shed 2 bases, with 14 bases lying between them. Looked up from germline, CDR1 is MNHNS and CDR2 is SASEGT. This CDR3 spans 14 amino acids. Unique molecular identifiers were present on the cDNA, and a universal primer site came from template switching. Each CDR3 protein gets one entry after TCRdb re-called the 5' RACE reads with MiXCR. The sample has some 710,000 distinct CDR3 sequences; 6.1% are singletons. Source material: naive T cells sorted from blood. This chain uses TRBV6-1 with TRBJ2-1, with D possibly TRBD1 on 6 matching bases. This sequence was found in a man aged 18 to 29 in good health. The CDR3 nucleotides are TGTGCCAGTCAGGGGCCTTCCCCCTACAATGAGCAGTTCTTC. Its protein product is CASQGPSPYNEQFF.